These 11 T cell receptor beta chains were sequenced from one sample in a study of tumor-infiltrating lymphocytes in oesophageal squamous cell carcinoma. TCRdb processed the PCR reads anew with MiXCR; each CDR3 protein has one entry. The sample has around 6,200 distinct CDR3 sequences, roughly 15% seen once. Sequencing was performed on normal esophageal tissue next to the tumor. The receptor source for this set is a male donor with esophageal squamous cell carcinoma.

The table lists this clonotype with many counts. This CDR3 reads CASSIGAGALPGELFF. For the CDR3, the DNA is TGTGCCAGCAGCATTGGGGCAGGGGCCCTCCCCGGGGAGCTGTTTTTT. V and J are TRBV5-5 and TRBJ2-2; maybe TRBD1 (6 bases). CDR1 SGHKS and CDR2 YYEKEE come from the germline V gene (reference sequence). The CDR3 is made up of 16 amino acids. Trimming pared 4 bases from V and 6 bases from J, leaving 19 bases between.

The chain is built from TRBV24-1 and TRBJ2-3; D tentatively reads TRBD1 or TRBD2 (5 bases each). Germline assignment: CDR1 KGHDR and CDR2 SFDVKD. This CDR3 comprises 15 residues. The V end lost 1 base, the J end lost 0 bases, and 7 bases lay between the germline ends. The CDR3 is CATSDLWDSTDTQYF. DNA of the CDR3: TGTGCCACCAGTGATTTATGGGACAGCACAGATACGCAGTATTTT.

This clonotype was picked up many times. This chain joins TRBV24-1 and TRBJ2-6; TRBD2 is a possible D gene (6 bases). The V end was cut by 3 bases, the J end by 8 bases, with 10 bases between. Germline V gene data show CDR1 as KGHDR and CDR2 as SFDVKD. The CDR3 is made up of 14 amino acids. The CDR3 DNA sequence: TGTGCCACCAGTGATAGGAGGGAAACCAACGTCCTGACTTTC. Its translation is CATSDRRETNVLTF.

By share, this clonotype counts as medium-sized. V and J are TRBV7-3 and TRBJ2-5, with TRBD1 matching over 10 bases. This CDR3 is 15 amino acids long. V was pared by 5 bases and J by 2 bases, with 5 bases of the junction left unmatched. Germline V lookup: CDR1 SGHTA, CDR2 FQGTGA. The CDR3 DNA reads as TGTGCCAGCAGCCCAGGGACAGGGGTTCAAGAGACCCAGTACTTC. It codes for CASSPGTGVQETQYF.

This clonotype has ten or more counts. V usage is TRBV4-1 and J usage is TRBJ2-7, with D maybe TRBD2 (6 bases). Germline CDR1 is MGHRA and CDR2 is YSYEKL. V was shortened by 4 bases and J by 0 bases, with 13 bases between the two germline ends. The CDR3 is 15 residues long. DNA of the CDR3: TGCGCCAGCAGCCCAAGACTAGTCAGCTCCTACGAGCAGTACTTC. Its protein product is CASSPRLVSSYEQYF.

The chain uses TRBV19 and TRBJ1-5; 11 positions match TRBD1. The CDR3 loop spans 17 amino acids. Germline V gene lookup returns CDR1 LNHDA and CDR2 SQIVND (reference sequence). V trimming: 5 bases; J trimming: 7 bases; junction bases outside the gene matches: 13. CDR3 coding DNA: TGTGCCAGTAGTTTCCGATTAGGACAGGGGGCTGAACAGCCCCAGCATTTT. The encoded protein is CASSFRLGQGAEQPQHF.

This clonotype was counted ten times or more. The chain links TRBV6-1 to TRBJ2-3, with 7 bases lining up with TRBD1. The CDR3 runs to 14 residues. CDR1 and CDR2 (germline): MNHNS, SASEGT. The V gene end was trimmed by 6 bases and the J gene end by 4 bases; junction bases not matched to a gene: 7. CDR3 coding DNA: TGTGCCAGCAGGTTACAGGGGCCGTCAGATACGCAGTATTTT. Translating it yields CASRLQGPSDTQYF.

This clonotype has ten or more counts. V usage is TRBV11-3 and J usage is TRBJ1-4, with 8 bases fitting TRBD1. Losses at the gene ends were 5 bases for V and 7 bases for J; bases not matched to a gene: 9. The V gene's germline CDR1 is SGHNT and CDR2 YENEEA. The CDR3 contains 15 residues. CDR3 nucleotides: TGTGCCAGCAGCACCCGAGGACAGGGAGTTGAAAAACTGTTTTTT. Translation gives CASSTRGQGVEKLFF.

Only a few counts were recorded for this clonotype. The chain employs TRBV5-1 and TRBJ2-5, with 11 bases aligning to TRBD1. Germline CDR1 reads SGHRS; CDR2 reads YFSETQ. This CDR3 is 18 amino acids long. V shed 4 bases and J 2 bases; nucleotides not matched to a gene: 13. The CDR3 protein is CASSVFSGTGGWQETQYF. The CDR3 DNA reads as TGCGCCAGCAGCGTATTTTCCGGGACAGGGGGATGGCAAGAGACCCAGTACTTC. Combining the CDR3 with reference TRBV5-1 and TRBJ2-5 gives the whole variable domain KAGVTQTPRYLIKTRGQQVTLSCSPISGHRSVSWYQQTPGQGLQFLFEYFSETQRNKGNFPGRFSGRQFSNSRSEMNVSTLELGDSALYLCASSVFSGTGGWQETQYFGPGTRLLVL.

Notes on this clonotype: Since no conserved phenylalanine or tryptophan closes the CDR3, a read error is the likely cause. The limits of the CDR3 on the DNA are not certain, so only TCRdb's listed CDR3 is given. This chain uses TRBV7-3 with TRBJ1-1; the table's TRBD1 call for D was not verified on the DNA. Germline CDR1 reads SGHTA; CDR2 reads FQGTGA. A total of 15 residues make up the CDR3, ends included. The CDR3 region is CASSLRGISPSILVM.

This clonotype was detected only a few times. The CDR3 reads CASSLAGDPGANVLTF. The CDR3, as DNA: TGCGCCAGCAGCTTGGCCGGGGATCCTGGGGCCAACGTCCTGACTTTC. The genes are TRBV5-1 and TRBJ2-4, with D perhaps matching TRBD2 (5 bases). The end of the DNA is better explained by TRBJ2-6, so the J call may be wrong. The CDR3 spans 16 residues. Germline V gene lookup returns CDR1 SGHRS and CDR2 YFSETQ.